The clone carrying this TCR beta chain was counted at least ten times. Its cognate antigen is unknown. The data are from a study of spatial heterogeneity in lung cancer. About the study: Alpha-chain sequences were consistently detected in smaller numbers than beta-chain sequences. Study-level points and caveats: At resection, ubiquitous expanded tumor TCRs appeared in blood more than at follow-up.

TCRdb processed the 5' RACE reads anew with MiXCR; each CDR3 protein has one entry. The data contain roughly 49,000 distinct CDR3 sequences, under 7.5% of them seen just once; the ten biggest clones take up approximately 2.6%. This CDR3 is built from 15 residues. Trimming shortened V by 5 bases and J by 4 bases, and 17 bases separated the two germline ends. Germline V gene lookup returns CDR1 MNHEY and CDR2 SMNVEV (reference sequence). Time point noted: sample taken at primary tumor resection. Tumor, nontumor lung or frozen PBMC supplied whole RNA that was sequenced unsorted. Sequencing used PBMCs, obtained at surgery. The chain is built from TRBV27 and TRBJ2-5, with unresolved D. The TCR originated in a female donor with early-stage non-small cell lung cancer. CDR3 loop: CASSAFLRDRETQYF. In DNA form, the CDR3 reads TGTGCCAGCAGTGCATTCCTCCGAGACCGAGAGACCCAGTACTTC.